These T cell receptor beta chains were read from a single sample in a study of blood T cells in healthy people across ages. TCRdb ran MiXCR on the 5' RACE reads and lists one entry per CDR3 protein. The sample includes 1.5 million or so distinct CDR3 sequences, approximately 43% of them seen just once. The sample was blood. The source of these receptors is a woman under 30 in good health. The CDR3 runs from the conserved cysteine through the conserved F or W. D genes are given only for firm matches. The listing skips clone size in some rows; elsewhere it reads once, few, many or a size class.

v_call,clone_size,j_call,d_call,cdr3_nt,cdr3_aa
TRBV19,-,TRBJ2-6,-,TGTGCCAGTAGTATCGAGGCATTGGGGGCCAACGTCCTGACTTTC,CASSIEALGANVLTF
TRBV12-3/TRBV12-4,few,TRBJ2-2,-,TGTGCCAGCAGTTTACGCAGGGAAAACACCGGGGAGCTGTTTTTT,CASSLRRENTGELFF
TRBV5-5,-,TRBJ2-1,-,TGTGCCAGCAGCGGGGTCCGGGGGAATGAGCAGTTCTTC,CASSGVRGNEQFF
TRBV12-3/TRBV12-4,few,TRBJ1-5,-,TGTGCCAGCAGTTCCCGAAGTAGCAATCAGCCCCAGCATTTT,CASSSRSSNQPQHF
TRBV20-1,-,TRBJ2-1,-,TGCAGTGCTCGAGAAACCAATGAGCAGTTCTTC,CSARETNEQFF
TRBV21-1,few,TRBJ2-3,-,TGTGCCAGCAGCAAAGACGGTTCGGATACGCAGTATTTT,CASSKDGSDTQYF
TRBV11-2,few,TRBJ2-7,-,TGTGCCAGCAGCTTACTTGACGGGGCCTACGAGCAGTACTTC,CASSLLDGAYEQYF
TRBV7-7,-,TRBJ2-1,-,TGTGCTAGCAGCTTACGAAGCCACTGGGTAGGAGAGCAGTTCTTC,CASSLRSHWVGEQFF
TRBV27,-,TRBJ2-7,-,TGTGCCAGCAGTTTAACAGGACATAATTCCTACGAGCAGTACTTC,CASSLTGHNSYEQYF
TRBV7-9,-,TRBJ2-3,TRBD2,TGTGCCAGCAGCCCCGGGCGGGCTAGCGGGAGCATGACAGATACGCAGTATTTT,CASSPGRASGSMTDTQYF
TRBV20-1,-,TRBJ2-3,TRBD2,TGCAGTGCTAGTTCACGGAGGCTAGCGGGGGTGGATACGCAGTATTTT,CSASSRRLAGVDTQYF
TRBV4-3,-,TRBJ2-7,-,TGCGCCAGCAGCCAAGATCATATCTTAGGGATCAATGAGCAGTACTTC,CASSQDHILGINEQYF
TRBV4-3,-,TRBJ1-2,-,TGCGCCAGCAGCCAAGTCGTGGGCAGTTCAAACTATGGCTACACCTTC,CASSQVVGSSNYGYTF
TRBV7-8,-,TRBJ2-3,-,TGTGCCAGCATTAGGGATGCCGCAGATACGCAGTATTTT,CASIRDAADTQYF